Each of the 6 T cell receptor beta chains below was sequenced from the same sample in a study of cytotoxic CD8 clonotypes in ibrutinib-treated CLL (dated by TCRdb to the early 2020s). Receptor amplification or capture employed the immunoSEQ multiplex PCR assay. TCRdb carries this immuneACCESS record with in-frame sequences only. Its versions omit some clonotypes, under half of them owing to an unresolved V gene in the studies checked, with the rest unexplained. In this sample the table shows approximately 100,000 clones, approximately 58% of which occur a single time. The biggest ten clones account for roughly 35% of the sample. Read against the paper, the sample's time point label means: 20 to 30 months on ibrutinib. The material sequenced was PBMCs, taken after 24 months of ibrutinib treatment. The receptor source for this set is a human donor with chronic lymphocytic leukemia.

The CDR3 DNA reads as TGTGCCAGCAGCTTCAGGGGGAGTTCCTACAATGAGCAGTTCTTC. It yields the protein CASSFRGSSYNEQFF. The chain is built from TRBV5-4 and TRBJ2-1; 7 bases are a match to TRBD1. The germline CDR1 and CDR2 sequences are SGHNT and YYREEE (reference sequence). V was pared by 2 bases and J by 1 base, with 3 bases of the junction left unmatched. This CDR3 comprises 15 residues.

V usage is TRBV6-5 and J usage is TRBJ1-1; D not certain. Trimming removed 5 bases from V and 1 base from J, with 14 bases in between. The CDR3 spans 15 residues. The germline gives CDR1 MNHEY, CDR2 SVGAGI. The CDR3 nucleotides are TGTGCCAGCAGTACCCAGCTCCGAAAGAACACTGAAGCTTTCTTT. It translates to CASSTQLRKNTEAFF.

This clone was observed a handful of times. The chain has TRBV25-1 and TRBJ1-1; TRBD1 is a possible D gene (5 bases). CDR1 and CDR2 (germline): MGHDK, SYGVNS. The CDR3 is 14 amino acids. Deletions cut 6 bases from V and 5 bases from J, with 16 bases between. The CDR3 bases are TGTGCCAGCAGCGCAATGGGGGGAGGTACTGAAGCTTTCTTT. Translated, it gives CASSAMGGGTEAFF. The variable domain in full, with the rest retrieved from reference TRBV25-1 and TRBJ1-1, is EADIYQTPRYLVIGTGKKITLECSQTMGHDKMYWYQQDPGMELHLIHYSYGVNSTEKGDLSSESTVSRIRTEHFPLTLESARPSHTSQYLCASSAMGGGTEAFFGQGTRLTVV.

This clone was found many times. The chain carries TRBV6-4 and TRBJ1-5; possibly TRBD1 for D (5 bases). The CDR3 covers 13 residues. V lost 4 bases to trimming and J lost 6 bases, with 10 bases between them. Germline V gene sequence: CDR1 MRHNA, CDR2 SNTAGT. In DNA form, the CDR3 reads TGTGCCAGCAGTGTGGGGGTAGGTCAGCCCCAGCATTTT. It is translated as CASSVGVGQPQHF.

This clone has only a few counts. The chain uses TRBV5-7 and TRBJ2-3; TRBD1 is a possible D gene (5 bases). TRBV5-7 is flagged as an ORF with uncertain function. Trimming took off 0 bases at V and 7 bases at J, with 9 bases between the two ends. CDR3 length equals 13 residues. The CDR3 region is CASSLVDSYTQYF. The CDR3 nucleotides read TGTGCCAGCAGCTTGGTCGACAGTTATACGCAGTATTTT.

This chain joins TRBV30 and TRBJ1-3; D unresolved. Per the germline V gene, CDR1 is GTSNPN and CDR2 is SVGIG (reference sequence). The length of the CDR3 is 15 residues. The V gene lost 2 bases and the J gene lost 0 bases, with 11 bases spanning the gap. The CDR3 DNA sequence: TGTGCCTGGAGTAAACTAGGGAGCTCTGGAAACACCATATATTTT. Its protein is CAWSKLGSSGNTIYF. The complete variable domain, with remaining parts taken from reference TRBV30 and TRBJ1-3, reads SQTIHQWPATLVQPVGSPLSLECTVEGTSNPNLYWYRQAAGRGLQLLFYSVGIGQISSEVPQNLSASRPQDRQFILSSKKLLLSDSGFYLCAWSKLGSSGNTIYFGEGSWLTVV.